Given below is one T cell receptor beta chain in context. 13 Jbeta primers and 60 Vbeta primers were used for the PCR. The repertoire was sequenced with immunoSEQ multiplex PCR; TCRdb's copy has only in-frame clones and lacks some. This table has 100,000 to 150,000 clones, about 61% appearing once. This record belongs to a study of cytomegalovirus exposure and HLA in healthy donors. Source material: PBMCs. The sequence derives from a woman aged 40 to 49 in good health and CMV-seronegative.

The CDR3 spells CASSYGGGKSNEQFF. For the CDR3, the DNA is TGCGCCAGCAGCTACGGAGGGGGCAAGAGCAATGAGCAGTTCTTC. The V call is TRBV5-1, the J call TRBJ2-1, with D tentatively TRBD1 (7 bases). The CDR3 sequence is 15 residues long. V lost 3 bases to trimming and J lost 6 bases, with 16 bases between them. Germline lookup yields CDR1 SGHRS and CDR2 YFSETQ. Variable domain in full (rest from reference TRBV5-1 and TRBJ2-1): KAGVTQTPRYLIKTRGQQVTLSCSPISGHRSVSWYQQTPGQGLQFLFEYFSETQRNKGNFPGRFSGRQFSNSRSEMNVSTLELGDSALYLCASSYGGGKSNEQFFGPGTRLTVL.